Below, one T cell receptor (beta chain) is given with its context. Assay used: immunoSEQ multiplex PCR; TCRdb lists only in-frame clones, some missing. The profile shows around 250,000 clones, under 85% of them singletons. V shed 7 bases and J 0 bases; nucleotides not matched to a gene: 5. CDR3 length: 15 amino acids. Germline assignment: CDR1 SEHNR and CDR2 FQNEAQ (reference sequence). The data derive from a study of blood T cell repertoires in COVID-19. The overall study: Italy, Spain and the United States were the sources of the convalescent and acute COVID-19 samples.

Sequencing input: peripheral blood. The chain couples TRBV7-9 to TRBJ2-3; 9 nucleotides align to TRBD2. The sequence was obtained from a man in his thirties or forties who had recovered from COVID-19. CDR3 nucleotides: TGTGCCAGCAACCCAGCGGGGGGAAGCACAGATACGCAGTATTTT. Translating it yields CASNPAGGSTDTQYF. Using reference TRBV7-9 and TRBJ2-3 for the parts outside the CDR3, the full variable domain is DTGVSQNPRHKITKRGQNVTFRCDPISEHNRLYWYRQTLGQGPEFLTYFQNEAQLEKSRLLSDRFSAERPKGSFSTLEIQRTEQGDSAMYLCASNPAGGSTDTQYFGPGTRLTVL.